This record concerns one T cell receptor beta chain sequence. The germline V gene has CDR1 SNHLY and CDR2 FYNNEI. V lost 3 bases to trimming and J lost 0 bases, with 3 bases between them. CDR3 length: 13 amino acids. Original handling: Reference gene primer amplification yielded estimated nucleated cell counts. Clones were read by immunoSEQ multiplex PCR, and TCRdb kept only the in-frame ones, dropping some. Clonal size and the V and J genes are those of that table, whereas D and trimming came from the DNA. The table has roughly 110,000 clones, roughly 88% seen once. This entry belongs to a study of blood T cell repertoires in COVID-19. Overall study: Acute and convalescent COVID-19 samples came from the United States, Italy and Spain. The analysed material was cDNA or gDNA that came from T cells, B-cell-depleted T cells, or PBMCs.

The chain employs TRBV2 and TRBJ1-3, with unresolved D. The sequenced sample consisted of peripheral blood. The clonotype was recovered from a woman between 70 and 85 years old with acute or convalescent COVID-19. The chain's CDR3 is CASSEASGNTIYF. CDR3 bases: TGTGCCAGCAGTGAGGCCTCTGGAAACACCATATATTTT.